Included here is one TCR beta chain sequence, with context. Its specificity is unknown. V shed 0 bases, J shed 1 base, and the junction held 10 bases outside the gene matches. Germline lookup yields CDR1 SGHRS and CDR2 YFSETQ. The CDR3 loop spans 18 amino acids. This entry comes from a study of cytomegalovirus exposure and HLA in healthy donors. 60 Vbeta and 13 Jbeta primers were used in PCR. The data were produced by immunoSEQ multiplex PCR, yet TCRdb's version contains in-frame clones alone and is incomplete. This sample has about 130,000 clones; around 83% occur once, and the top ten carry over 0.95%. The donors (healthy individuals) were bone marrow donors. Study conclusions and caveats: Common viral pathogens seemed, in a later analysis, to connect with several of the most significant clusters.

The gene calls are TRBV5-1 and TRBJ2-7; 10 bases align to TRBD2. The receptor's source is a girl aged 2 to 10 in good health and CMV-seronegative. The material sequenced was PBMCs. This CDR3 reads CASSLDSSGGLGSYEQYF. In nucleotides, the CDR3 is TGCGCCAGCAGCTTGGATTCTAGCGGGGGTCTTGGGTCCTACGAGCAGTACTTC.